Below are 18 T cell receptor beta chains sequenced from a single sample in a study of blood T cell repertoires in COVID-19. Data came from immunoSEQ multiplex PCR; TCRdb stores just in-frame clones and leaves some out. Counted here are about 150,000 clones, about 89% occurring once; the ten biggest clones make up over 0.45%. What was sequenced was peripheral blood. Source of these receptors: a man aged 50-59 years with acute or convalescent COVID-19.

The chain employs TRBV7-6 and TRBJ2-1, with 10 bases lining up with TRBD1. This CDR3 spans 16 amino acids. Trimming at V came to 5 bases and at J to 2 bases, leaving 6 bases not matched to a gene. In germline, CDR1 is SGHVS, CDR2 FNYEAQ. This chain's CDR3 is CASSNRDRGPYNEQFF. The CDR3 DNA reads as TGTGCCAGCAGCAACCGGGACAGGGGACCCTACAATGAGCAGTTCTTC.

The J gene is TRBJ2-3, the V gene TRBV30, with a tentative D call TRBD2 (6 bases). The CDR3 extends over 12 amino acids. Trimming stripped 5 bases from V and 6 bases from J, with 12 bases between. CDR1 and CDR2 (germline): GTSNPN, SVGIG (reference sequence). DNA for the CDR3: TGTGCCTGGCGGGGACTCCGCGATACGCAGTATTTT. Amino acid sequence: CAWRGLRDTQYF.

The chain has TRBV9 and TRBJ2-3, with 7 positions matching TRBD2. The CDR3 runs 16 residues. V trimming: 0 bases; J trimming: 0 bases; junction bases outside the gene matches: 4. Germline CDR1 reads SGDLS; CDR2 reads YYNGEE. CDR3 in amino acids: CASSVAERESTDTQYF. The DNA for the CDR3 is TGTGCCAGCAGCGTAGCGGAGCGGGAAAGCACAGATACGCAGTATTTT.

This chain links TRBV11-1 with TRBJ2-1; 8 bases match TRBD1. In germline, CDR1 is SGHAT, CDR2 FQDESV (reference sequence). The CDR3 is made up of 12 amino acids. V gave up 6 bases and J gave up 9 bases; unmatched junction bases: 4. The CDR3 sequence is CASRDRDREQFF. Written as DNA, the CDR3 is TGTGCCAGCAGGGACAGGGATCGTGAGCAGTTCTTC.

The rearrangement links TRBV7-3 to TRBJ2-3; weak D call: TRBD2 (5 bases). CDR1 is SGHTA, CDR2 FQGTGA, per germline. V gave up 5 bases and J gave up 6 bases, with 15 bases separating them. The CDR3 consists of 14 residues. CDR3 DNA: TGTGCCAGCAGCCCCGTAGGAAGGGAGGATACGCAGTATTTT. Translated: CASSPVGREDTQYF.

The chain uses TRBV18 and TRBJ1-2; 7 bases fit TRBD1. This CDR3 is built from 15 residues. CDR1 and CDR2 (germline): KGHSH, LQKENI. Losses at the gene ends were 2 bases for V and 4 bases for J; bases not matched to a gene: 7. CDR3: CASSPSRGLVYGYTF. The CDR3 region has the DNA TGTGCCAGCTCACCATCGAGGGGGCTGGTCTATGGCTACACCTTC.

The chain couples TRBV28 to TRBJ1-5; 11 nucleotides line up with TRBD1. Germline V gene sequence: CDR1 MDHEN, CDR2 SYDVKM. The CDR3 contains 15 residues. The J segment lost 4 bases and the V segment lost 6 bases, leaving 5 bases of the junction unmatched. The CDR3 nucleotides read TGTGCCAGCAGCTGGAGGGACAGGGGGAATCAGCCCCAGCATTTT. It encodes CASSWRDRGNQPQHF.

The chain couples TRBV27 to TRBJ1-5; D may be TRBD1 (6 bases). The V end lost 6 bases, the J end lost 8 bases, and 20 bases lay between the germline ends. This CDR3 has 15 amino acids. CDR1 is MNHEY and CDR2 is SMNVEV in the germline V gene (reference sequence). The CDR3 reads CASSRQDRPIKPQHF. CDR3 nucleotides: TGTGCCAGCAGCCGGCAGGACAGACCAATTAAGCCCCAGCATTTT.

A single count supports this clone. The rearrangement joins TRBV2 to TRBJ2-3; weak D call: TRBD1 (5 bases). CDR1 is SNHLY and CDR2 is FYNNEI in the germline V gene. V shed 5 bases and J shed 0 bases, with 15 bases lying between them. This CDR3 is built from 16 residues. CDR3 residues: CASSLRQQISTDTQYF. The CDR3 DNA reads as TGTGCCAGCAGTTTAAGACAGCAGATTAGCACAGATACGCAGTATTTT.

The chain employs TRBV28 and TRBJ1-2; weak D call: TRBD1 (6 bases). The CDR3 sequence is 14 residues long. Per germline, CDR1 MDHEN and CDR2 SYDVKM. The V end was cut by 3 bases, the J end by 1 base, with 9 bases between. The CDR3 sequence is CASSLGAGNYGYTF. The CDR3 nucleotides are TGTGCCAGCAGTTTGGGGGCGGGTAACTATGGCTACACCTTC.

This clone was detected only once. The V and J genes are TRBV6-1 and TRBJ1-3; D ambiguous. V dropped 2 bases and J dropped 0 bases, with 8 bases sitting between them. The germline V gene has CDR1 MNHNS and CDR2 SASEGT. The CDR3 length is 15 residues. CDR3 in DNA: TGTGCCAGCAGTGAAATCCGGGTCTCTGGAAACACCATATATTTT. Its translation: CASSEIRVSGNTIYF.

This CDR3 is CASSSSSYEQYF. As DNA, the CDR3 is TGTGCCAGCAGCTCGAGCTCCTACGAGCAGTACTTC. This chain joins TRBV5-5 and TRBJ2-7, with D hard to call. The CDR3 totals 12 residues. The V gene lost 3 bases and the J gene lost 0 bases, with 4 bases spanning the gap. The germline V gene has CDR1 SGHKS and CDR2 YYEKEE (reference sequence).

The J gene is TRBJ2-6, the V gene TRBV10-3, with 7 bases that match TRBD1. The CDR3 extends over 17 amino acids. J was trimmed by 0 bases and V by 5 bases; bases with no gene match: 7. In germline, CDR1 is ENHRY, CDR2 SYGVKD. The CDR3 reads CAISTGTAVSGANVLTF. The CDR3 DNA is TGTGCCATCAGTACCGGGACAGCAGTCTCTGGGGCCAACGTCCTGACTTTC.

V and J are TRBV6-5 and TRBJ2-7; D is unclear. Between the trimmed V and J ends, which lost 6 bases and 3 bases, there was a span of 12 bases. Germline CDR1 MNHEY, CDR2 SVGAGI. This CDR3 region has 13 residues. The CDR3 loop reads CASSPGPHYEQYF. The CDR3 region has the DNA TGTGCCAGCAGCCCGGGTCCTCACTACGAGCAGTACTTC.

This chain links TRBV5-8 with TRBJ2-3, with D hard to call. Germline lookup yields CDR1 SGHTS and CDR2 YDEGEE. This CDR3 is built from 12 residues. Trimming stripped 2 bases from V and 5 bases from J, with 6 bases between. For the CDR3, the DNA is TGTGCCAGCAGCTTAACAGAAGATACGCAGTATTTT. Amino acids: CASSLTEDTQYF.

The chain recombines TRBV3-1 (or the pseudogene TRBV3-2) with TRBJ2-7; 10 bases map to TRBD1. J gave up 7 bases and V 0 bases, and 12 bases lay outside the gene matches. CDR1 is LGHDT and CDR2 is YNNKEL in the germline V gene (reference sequence). This CDR3 is 17 amino acids long. The CDR3, as DNA: TGTGCCAGCAGCCAAGACCCCGCCGGGACAGGGGCCAAAGAGCAGTACTTC. Amino acids: CASSQDPAGTGAKEQYF.

This clone is a singleton in its sample. The chain recombines TRBV7-3 with TRBJ2-3; weak D call: TRBD2 (5 bases). Germline CDR1 and CDR2: SGHTA and FQGTGA. Trimming removed 2 bases from V and 6 bases from J, with 9 bases in between. The CDR3 spans 13 residues. CDR3 DNA: TGTGCCAGCAGCTTAGGGAGCATCGATACGCAGTATTTT. Amino acid sequence: CASSLGSIDTQYF.

This rearrangement joins TRBV29-1 to TRBJ2-7, with 9 bases lining up with TRBD1. V trimming: 7 bases; J trimming: 7 bases; junction bases outside the gene matches: 14. The germline CDR1 and CDR2 sequences are SQVTM and ANQGSEA. The CDR3 spans 14 residues. This CDR3 is CSAGQGPKLGEQYF. CDR3 DNA: TGCAGCGCTGGACAGGGGCCCAAATTGGGGGAGCAGTACTTC.